The 25 T cell receptor beta chains listed next were all sequenced from one sample in a study of cytomegalovirus exposure and HLA in healthy donors. PCR employed 60 Vbeta and 13 Jbeta primers. Produced via immunoSEQ multiplex PCR; TCRdb's table is partial and in-frame only. Of roughly 250,000 clones in the sample, almost 85% were seen once. Material: PBMCs. These TCRs come from a woman between 40 and 50 years old in good health and CMV-seropositive.

J is TRBJ2-1 and V is TRBV7-9, with D tentatively TRBD1 (5 bases). The CDR3 length is 17 residues. The V gene's germline CDR1 is SEHNR and CDR2 FQNEAQ (reference sequence). With 6 bases removed from V and 5 bases from J, the gap between germline ends came to 23 bases. This CDR3 reads CASRPTDSPPRNNEQFF. The CDR3 DNA is TGTGCCAGCAGACCCACCGACAGCCCTCCAAGAAACAATGAGCAGTTCTTC.

This clone was recorded only once. This chain connects TRBV25-1 to TRBJ2-5, with D perhaps TRBD1 (6 bases). The germline V gene has CDR1 MGHDK and CDR2 SYGVNS. The V end lost 4 bases, the J end lost 5 bases, and 14 bases lay between the germline ends. This CDR3 contains 14 residues. The CDR3 sequence is CASSAQGLQETQYF. The CDR3, as DNA: TGTGCCAGCAGTGCACAGGGTCTCCAGGAGACCCAGTACTTC.

The rearrangement links TRBV5-6 to TRBJ2-1, with 7 nucleotides matching TRBD2. V dropped 2 bases and J dropped 5; count of bases not matched to a gene: 1. Germline V gene lookup returns CDR1 SGHDT and CDR2 YYEEEE. The CDR3 covers 13 residues. The CDR3 region has the DNA TGTGCCAGCAGCTTAGCGGGACACAATGAGCAGTTCTTC. It encodes CASSLAGHNEQFF.

This chain links TRBV7-2 with TRBJ1-5; D remains ambiguous. Trimming stripped 1 base from V and 2 bases from J, with 9 bases between. The germline V gene has CDR1 SGHTA and CDR2 FQGNSA. The CDR3 covers 15 residues. The CDR3 DNA is TGTGCCAGCAGCTTAGATCGTACGGGCAATCAGCCCCAGCATTTT. It codes for CASSLDRTGNQPQHF.

The CDR3 loop reads CASSHTVGRGDYNEQFF. As DNA, the CDR3 is TGTGCCAGCAGCCATACAGTCGGGAGGGGGGATTACAATGAGCAGTTCTTC. This sequence joins TRBV14 and TRBJ2-1, with 8 bases aligning to TRBD2. The germline V gene has CDR1 SGHDN and CDR2 FVKESK. The CDR3 has 17 residues. Germline trimming cut 3 bases from V and 4 bases from J; bases unmatched to any gene: 11.

The CDR3 spells CASSLLYRQGSSYEQYF. For the CDR3, the DNA is TGTGCCAGCAGTCTACTTTACAGACAGGGAAGCTCCTACGAGCAGTACTTC. The chain recombines TRBV27 with TRBJ2-7, with 7 bases aligning to TRBD1. CDR1 and CDR2 (germline): MNHEY, SMNVEV (reference sequence). This CDR3 region has 17 residues. J was trimmed by 0 bases and V by 5 bases; bases with no gene match: 13.

The chain recombines TRBV27 with TRBJ2-3; 7 bases map to TRBD1. CDR1 and CDR2 from the germline V gene are MNHEY and SMNVEV (reference sequence). The length of the CDR3 is 15 residues. V trimming: 3 bases; J trimming: 2 bases; junction bases outside the gene matches: 5. This CDR3 is CASSFAGGYTDTQYF. For the CDR3, the DNA is TGTGCCAGCAGTTTTGCAGGGGGTTACACAGATACGCAGTATTTT.

The V call is TRBV10-1, the J call TRBJ2-3; 9 bases match TRBD2. The CDR3 loop spans 15 amino acids. CDR1 and CDR2 (germline): WNHNN, SYGVQD (reference sequence). V lost 10 bases to trimming and J lost 1 base; unmatched junction nucleotides: 9. This chain's CDR3 is CATSHLAGCTDTQYF. The CDR3 bases are TGCGCCACCTCACATCTAGCGGGGTGCACAGATACGCAGTATTTT.

The chain is built from TRBV28 and TRBJ1-6, with D perhaps TRBD1 (5 bases). The CDR3 consists of 16 residues. Looked up from germline, CDR1 is MDHEN and CDR2 is SYDVKM. The V gene lost 3 bases and the J gene lost 6 bases, with 15 bases spanning the gap. The CDR3 bases are TGTGCCAGCAGTTTGGGGGGTCTTCCCGGTAATTCACCCCTCCACTTT. Its translation is CASSLGGLPGNSPLHF.

V usage is TRBV9 and J usage is TRBJ2-5; D is perhaps TRBD1 (6 bases). In germline, CDR1 is SGDLS, CDR2 YYNGEE. This CDR3 region has 14 residues. V lost 0 bases, J lost 2 bases, and 8 bases lay in between. The CDR3: CASSVGGQQETQYF. The CDR3 DNA reads TGTGCCAGCAGCGTAGGAGGACAGCAAGAGACCCAGTACTTC.

The rearrangement joins TRBV9 to TRBJ2-2, with TRBD2 matching 7 bases. This CDR3 contains 15 residues. Per the germline V gene, CDR1 is SGDLS and CDR2 is YYNGEE. Trimming removed 6 bases from V and 2 bases from J; junction bases left unmatched: 7. The CDR3 DNA reads TGTGCCAGCAATATAGCGGGCACAAACACCGGGGAGCTGTTTTTT. It codes for CASNIAGTNTGELFF.

The gene calls are TRBV7-3 and TRBJ2-7, with 7 bases lining up with TRBD2. Per germline, CDR1 SGHTA and CDR2 FQGTGA. This CDR3 is built from 15 residues. V was clipped by 0 bases and J by 2 bases; unmatched bases: 4. The CDR3 DNA reads as TGTGCCAGCAGCTTAACGGCGGGAGCTACCTACGAGCAGTACTTC. It specifies CASSLTAGATYEQYF.

This clone turned up a few times. Here the CDR3 reads CASSEMGGQNYGYTF. The CDR3 region has the DNA TGTGCCAGCAGTGAAATGGGGGGACAGAACTATGGCTACACCTTC. The chain is built from TRBV6-1 and TRBJ1-2; 7 positions agree with TRBD1. CDR3 length equals 15 residues. The V gene's germline CDR1 is MNHNS and CDR2 SASEGT. V trimming: 2 bases; J trimming: 2 bases; junction bases outside the gene matches: 5.

The chain employs TRBV4-3 and TRBJ1-1, with D unresolved. The CDR3 is 14 amino acids. V lost 1 base to trimming and J lost 1 base, with 7 bases between them. In germline, CDR1 is LGHNA, CDR2 YSLEER. The CDR3 DNA is TGCGCCAGCAGCCAAGCCACAGCGAACACTGAAGCTTTCTTT. Amino acid sequence: CASSQATANTEAFF.

V gene TRBV19 combines with J gene TRBJ1-2, with no clear D. The CDR3 is made up of 13 amino acids. V gave up 5 bases and J gave up 7 bases, with 14 bases separating them. Germline loops: CDR1 LNHDA, CDR2 SQIVND (reference sequence). CDR3: CASSSLGEGGYTF. CDR3 DNA: TGTGCCAGTAGTTCCCTAGGTGAAGGTGGCTACACCTTC.

The chain employs TRBV5-1 and TRBJ1-1; TRBD1 agrees at 7 bases. CDR1 is SGHRS, CDR2 YFSETQ, per germline. The V gene end was trimmed by 4 bases and the J gene end by 5 bases; junction bases not matched to a gene: 5. This CDR3 region has 13 residues. CDR3 DNA sequence: TGCGCCAGCAGCCAGACAGGGCGAACTGAAGCTTTCTTT. Protein product: CASSQTGRTEAFF. Together with reference TRBV5-1 and TRBJ1-1, the CDR3 gives the full variable domain: KAGVTQTPRYLIKTRGQQVTLSCSPISGHRSVSWYQQTPGQGLQFLFEYFSETQRNKGNFPGRFSGRQFSNSRSEMNVSTLELGDSALYLCASSQTGRTEAFFGQGTRLTVV.

This clone was seen only once. The gene calls are TRBV5-1 and TRBJ1-1; D gene uncertain. Deletions cut 4 bases from V and 1 base from J, with 11 bases between. Looked up from germline, CDR1 is SGHRS and CDR2 is YFSETQ. The CDR3 loop spans 14 amino acids. CDR3 in DNA: TGCGCCAGCAGCGGAGGGTCACCGAACACTGAAGCTTTCTTT. This gives the protein CASSGGSPNTEAFF.

This clone was seen a few times. The V call is TRBV5-1, the J call TRBJ1-1; the match to TRBD1 covers 7 bases. Germline lookup yields CDR1 SGHRS and CDR2 YFSETQ. J was trimmed by 5 bases and V by 3 bases; bases with no gene match: 7. The CDR3 length is 14 residues. The CDR3 DNA follows: TGCGCCAGCAGCTCCGACAGGGCGGGAACTGAAGCTTTCTTT. Translation gives CASSSDRAGTEAFF.

This chain connects TRBV5-4 to TRBJ2-7; D is possibly TRBD2 (5 bases). Trimming pared 4 bases from V and 6 bases from J, leaving 20 bases between. The CDR3 has 15 amino acids. CDR1 SGHNT and CDR2 YYREEE come from the germline V gene (reference sequence). CDR3 sequence: CASSPPTGESAEQYF. CDR3 bases: TGTGCCAGCAGCCCCCCCACTGGGGAGTCCGCCGAGCAGTACTTC. Using reference TRBV5-4 and TRBJ2-7 for the parts outside the CDR3, the full variable domain is ETGVTQSPTHLIKTRGQQVTLRCSSQSGHNTVSWYQQALGQGPQFIFQYYREEENGRGNFPPRFSGLQFPNYSSELNVNALELDDSALYLCASSPPTGESAEQYFGPGTRLTVT.

The rearrangement uses TRBV27 and TRBJ2-1; 7 bases match TRBD1. Germline V gene lookup returns CDR1 MNHEY and CDR2 SMNVEV (reference sequence). The CDR3 runs to 13 residues. The J segment lost 9 bases and the V segment lost 2 bases, leaving 4 bases of the junction unmatched. This CDR3 is CASSLTYRGEQFF. DNA of the CDR3: TGTGCCAGCAGTTTAACTTACAGGGGTGAGCAGTTCTTC.

The chain joins TRBV4-1 to TRBJ2-7, with 9 bases lining up with TRBD1. CDR1 and CDR2 (germline): MGHRA, YSYEKL. The CDR3 is 14 amino acids. The J segment lost 5 bases and the V segment lost 5 bases, leaving 7 bases of the junction unmatched. In nucleotides, the CDR3 is TGCGCCAGCAGCGGTGACAGGGGGAGTAACGAGCAGTACTTC. It specifies CASSGDRGSNEQYF.

This sequence joins TRBV15 and TRBJ2-1; 8 bases agree with TRBD1. The CDR3 extends over 15 amino acids. V shed 3 bases and J 6 bases; nucleotides not matched to a gene: 7. In germline, CDR1 is LNHNV, CDR2 YYDKDF (reference sequence). The DNA of the CDR3 is TGTGCCACCAGCAGTGGGACAGGAGGGGGCAATGAGCAGTTCTTC. This codes for CATSSGTGGGNEQFF.

The chain couples TRBV18 to TRBJ2-2; 12 nucleotides align to TRBD2. The CDR3 loop spans 18 amino acids. Trimming cost V 4 bases and J 8 bases; bases outside gene matches: 14. Germline V gene lookup returns CDR1 KGHSH and CDR2 LQKENI. The CDR3 protein is CASSQDVMTSGSTGELFF. In DNA form, the CDR3 reads TGTGCCAGCTCACAAGATGTTATGACTAGCGGGAGTACTGGGGAGCTGTTTTTT.

The chain links TRBV9 to TRBJ2-7; D perhaps matches TRBD1 (6 bases). The CDR3 sequence is 17 residues long. CDR1 is SGDLS, CDR2 YYNGEE, per germline. The V end was cut by 4 bases, the J end by 1 base, with 21 bases between. Here the CDR3 DNA reads TGTGCCAGCAGCCCACGAGGGACATATGAGGCTTCCTACGAGCAGTACTTC. It is translated as CASSPRGTYEASYEQYF.

This rearrangement joins TRBV5-6 to TRBJ2-2, with 8 bases matching TRBD2. This CDR3 region has 15 residues. Per germline, CDR1 SGHDT and CDR2 YYEEEE. The junction had 6 bases not matched to a gene; V was cut back by 7 bases and J by 1 base. CDR3 sequence: CASRPGRVNTGELFF. CDR3 in DNA: TGTGCCAGCCGCCCCGGGAGGGTGAACACCGGGGAGCTGTTTTTT. Complete variable domain (other parts from reference TRBV5-6 and TRBJ2-2): DAGVTQSPTHLIKTRGQQVTLRCSPKSGHDTVSWYQQALGQGPQFIFQYYEEEERQRGNFPDRFSGHQFPNYSSELNVNALLLGDSALYLCASRPGRVNTGELFFGEGSRLTVL.